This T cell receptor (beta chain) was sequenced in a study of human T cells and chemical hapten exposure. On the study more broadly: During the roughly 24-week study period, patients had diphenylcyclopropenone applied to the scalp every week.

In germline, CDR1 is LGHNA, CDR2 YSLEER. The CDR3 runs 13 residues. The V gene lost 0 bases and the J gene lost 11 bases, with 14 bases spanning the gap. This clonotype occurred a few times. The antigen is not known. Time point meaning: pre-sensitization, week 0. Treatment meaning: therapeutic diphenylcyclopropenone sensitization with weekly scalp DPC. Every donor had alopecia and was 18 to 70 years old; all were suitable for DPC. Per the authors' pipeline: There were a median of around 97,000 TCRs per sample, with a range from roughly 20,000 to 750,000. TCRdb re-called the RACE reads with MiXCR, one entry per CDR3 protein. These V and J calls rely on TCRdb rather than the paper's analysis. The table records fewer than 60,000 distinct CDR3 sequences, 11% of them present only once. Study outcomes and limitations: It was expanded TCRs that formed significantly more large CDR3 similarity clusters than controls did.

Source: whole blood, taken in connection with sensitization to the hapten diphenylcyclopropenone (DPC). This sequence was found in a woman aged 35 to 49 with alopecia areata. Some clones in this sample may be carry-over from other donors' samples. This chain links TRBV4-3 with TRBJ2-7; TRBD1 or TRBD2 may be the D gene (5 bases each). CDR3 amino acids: CASSQEPGTLEYF. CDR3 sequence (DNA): TGCGCCAGCAGCCAAGAGCCCGGGACCCTGGAGTACTTC.